This T cell receptor beta chain was documented in a study of blood T cell repertoires in COVID-19. The wider study: Acute-phase and convalescent COVID-19 samples originated in the United States, Italy and Spain.

V was shortened by 0 bases and J by 3 bases, with 8 bases between the two germline ends. CDR1 and CDR2 (germline): LGHNA, YSLEER. This CDR3 spans 15 amino acids. Participants came from some 23 US areas, aged roughly 18 to 89 years. Symptom resolution, clearance, or two negative PCRs marked the recovered donors of Cohort 3. Original data processing: Amplified reference gene primers provided the basis for estimating nucleated cell counts. The protocol was immunoSEQ multiplex PCR, while the TCRdb copy is restricted to in-frame clones and leaves out a portion. V and J calls and clone size are those listed in that table; D and trimming were worked out from the DNA. The top ten hold under 3% of the sample, which has 290,000 or so clones, about nine tenths seen once.

This chain connects TRBV4-3 to TRBJ2-2; D call uncertain. Material: PBMCs or T cells enriched from blood (not recorded which). The TCR originated in a woman under 30 who had recovered from COVID-19. The CDR3 nucleotides are TGCGCCAGCAGCCAAGAATTGAGTTACACCGGGGAGCTGTTTTTT. This gives the protein CASSQELSYTGELFF.